These T cell receptor beta chains were read from a single sample in a study of OX40 agonist ivuxolimab in advanced cancers. The method was immunoSEQ multiplex PCR; TCRdb's version includes in-frame clones alone and lacks a portion of them. Of 63,000 or so clones listed, about 86% are singletons. Sequenced here: CD4+ or CD8+ T cells sorted from blood, sampled in a trial of the OX40 agonist ivuxolimab. These receptors originate from an adult with an advanced solid tumor such as melanoma, head and neck, liver or kidney cancer. Both conserved end residues are part of each CDR3. Fields, in order: J gene, clone size, D gene, V gene, CDR3 protein, CDR3 DNA. A D gene is named only where the DNA matches it firmly. Not every row has a clone size; where given, it reads once, few, many or a size class.

>TRBJ1-2|few|.|TRBV1
CTSSHVTGTPRYGYTF
TGCACCAGCAGCCATGTAACAGGGACCCCCCGATATGGCTACACCTTC
>TRBJ1-1|.|.|TRBV5-1
CASSLTLNTEAFF
TGCGCCAGCAGCTTGACCCTGAACACTGAAGCTTTCTTT
>TRBJ1-3|.|.|TRBV10-1
CASSEGGSRNTIYF
TGCGCCAGCAGTGAAGGAGGGAGCCGGAACACCATATATTTT
>TRBJ2-1|.|TRBD2|TRBV5-4
CASSPTSGRTHEQFF
TGTGCCAGCAGCCCCACTAGCGGGAGAACCCATGAGCAGTTCTTC
>TRBJ2-7|.|TRBD1|TRBV19
CASSSPGQGPYEQYF
TGTGCCAGTAGTTCTCCGGGACAGGGGCCGTACGAGCAGTACTTC
>TRBJ2-7|.|TRBD2|TRBV19
CASSRVLRTSYYEQYF
TGTGCCAGTAGCCGTGTTCTCAGGACTAGTTACTACGAGCAGTACTTC
>TRBJ2-2|.|.|TRBV29-1
CSVEASLIPGELFF
TGCAGCGTTGAAGCTAGCTTAATTCCCGGGGAGCTGTTTTTT
>TRBJ2-1|.|.|TRBV27
CASSPAGDSYNEQFF
TGTGCCAGCAGTCCTGCCGGGGACTCATACAATGAGCAGTTCTTC
>TRBJ2-3|.|.|TRBV7-2
CASSFSGSTDTQYF
TGTGCCAGCAGCTTTAGCGGAAGCACAGATACGCAGTATTTT
>TRBJ2-2|.|.|TRBV7-3
CASSLDGAAGELFF
TGTGCCAGCAGCTTAGACGGGGCTGCCGGGGAGCTGTTTTTT
>TRBJ2-7|once|TRBD1|TRBV18
CASSRPGQGADEQYF
TGTGCCAGCTCGCGTCCGGGACAGGGGGCTGACGAGCAGTACTTC
>TRBJ2-1|.|.|TRBV10-3
CAISENLATGDNEQFF
TGTGCCATCAGTGAAAACTTGGCGACAGGAGACAATGAGCAGTTCTTC
>TRBJ2-7|.|TRBD1|TRBV11-2
CASSLGRRDSYEQYF
TGTGCCAGCAGCTTAGGACGCCGGGACAGCTACGAGCAGTACTTC
>TRBJ1-2|.|TRBD1|TRBV7-2
CASSDRQGGNGYTF
TGTGCCAGCAGCGACCGACAGGGAGGCAATGGCTACACCTTC
>TRBJ1-1|.|.|TRBV6-1
CASSLAGLNTEAFF
TGTGCCAGCAGCCTGGCGGGTTTGAACACTGAAGCTTTCTTT
>TRBJ1-1|.|.|TRBV19
CATTLGQVNTEAFF
TGTGCCACCACCTTGGGGCAGGTGAACACTGAAGCTTTCTTT
>TRBJ2-1|.|TRBD2|TRBV6-5
CASSTLAGGGEQFF
TGTGCCAGCAGTACTCTAGCGGGAGGGGGTGAGCAGTTCTTC
>TRBJ1-2|.|.|TRBV9
CASRSYRWGYTF
TGTGCCAGCAGGTCGTACAGGTGGGGCTACACCTTC
>TRBJ2-3|.|TRBD1|TRBV4-1
CASSQDRGTGSTDTQYF
TGCGCCAGCAGCCAAGATCGGGGGACAGGGAGCACAGATACGCAGTATTTT
>TRBJ2-1|.|TRBD2|TRBV4-2
CASSPRLAGDPIEQFF
TGTGCCAGCAGCCCCCGACTAGCGGGGGACCCAATAGAGCAGTTCTTC
>TRBJ2-3|.|TRBD1|TRBV4-1
CASSQDRTGGWDTQYF
TGCGCCAGCAGCCAAGATCGGACAGGGGGTTGGGATACGCAGTATTTT
>TRBJ2-7|.|.|TRBV6-5
CASSYSRPPGNYEQYF
TGTGCCAGCAGTTACTCGAGACCCCCTGGGAACTACGAGCAGTACTTC
>TRBJ2-7|.|TRBD1|TRBV18
CASSLDRVEQYF
TGTGCCAGCTCATTGGACAGGGTCGAGCAGTACTTC
>TRBJ1-2|.|TRBD1|TRBV5-4
CASNTLETGTVGYTF
TGTGCCAGCAACACATTAGAGACAGGGACAGTTGGCTACACCTTC
>TRBJ2-7|.|.|TRBV6-4
CASSLAPGYEQYF
TGTGCCAGCAGCTTGGCGCCCGGATACGAGCAGTACTTC
>TRBJ1-1|.|TRBD1|TRBV28
CASRGDRGNTEAFF
TGTGCCAGCAGAGGGGACAGGGGGAACACTGAAGCTTTCTTT
>TRBJ1-1|.|TRBD1|TRBV5-1
CASSTDRTLMNTEAFF
TGCGCCAGCAGTACGGACAGGACGTTAATGAACACTGAAGCTTTCTTT
>TRBJ1-2|.|TRBD1|TRBV28
CASSSGQGAYGYTF
TGTGCCAGCAGTTCGGGACAGGGGGCCTATGGCTACACCTTC
>TRBJ1-2|once|.|TRBV5-4
CASTQDGIYGYTF
TGTGCCAGCACCCAAGACGGGATCTATGGCTACACCTTC
>TRBJ1-5|.|TRBD1|TRBV27
CASRDRLSQPQHF
TGTGCCAGCCGGGACAGGCTCAGTCAGCCCCAGCATTTT
>TRBJ2-3|.|.|TRBV5-1
CASSLAGKGADTQYF
TGCGCCAGCAGCTTGGCCGGGAAGGGGGCAGATACGCAGTATTTT
>TRBJ1-4|.|TRBD1|TRBV18
CASSPTGINEKLFF
TGTGCCAGCTCACCGACAGGGATTAACGAAAAACTGTTTTTT
>TRBJ2-6|.|.|TRBV1
CTSSPTPTGMDVQSGANVLTF
TGCACCAGCAGCCCCACCCCGACAGGGATGGACGTACAATCTGGGGCCAACGTCCTGACTTTC
>TRBJ2-5|.|.|TRBV5-6
CASSRYLYQETQYF
TGTGCCAGCAGCCGTTACCTGTACCAAGAGACCCAGTACTTC
>TRBJ2-2|.|.|TRBV5-1
CASSLGQTTGELFF
TGCGCCAGCAGCTTGGGACAGACCACCGGGGAGCTGTTTTTT
>TRBJ1-2|.|.|TRBV18
CASSPGQGPGRGYTF
TGTGCCAGCTCACCTGGTCAAGGGCCAGGGCGTGGCTACACCTTC
>TRBJ2-5|once|.|TRBV28
CASSWGPGRETQYF
TGTGCCAGCAGTTGGGGACCGGGACGAGAGACCCAGTACTTC
>TRBJ2-2|.|.|TRBV5-6
CASSLGGTGELFF
TGTGCCAGCAGCTTGGGGGGAACCGGGGAGCTGTTTTTT
>TRBJ2-7|.|.|TRBV6-6
CASNRIAGTYEQYF
TGTGCCAGCAACCGGATTGCGGGAACCTACGAGCAGTACTTC
>TRBJ1-5|few|.|TRBV19
CASTIQKGQPQHF
TGTGCCAGTACCATCCAAAAGGGGCAGCCCCAGCATTTT
>TRBJ1-6|.|TRBD1|TRBV2
CATTGQLNSPLHF
TGTGCCACCACGGGACAGCTAAATTCACCCCTCCACTTT
>TRBJ2-7|few|.|TRBV9
CASSVRGGGSYEQYF
TGTGCCAGCAGCGTCAGGGGGGGCGGTTCATACGAGCAGTACTTC
>TRBJ2-2|.|.|TRBV2
CASGNGGHGELFF
TGTGCCAGCGGCAATGGGGGGCACGGGGAGCTGTTTTTT
>TRBJ1-1|.|.|TRBV2
CARPNGTLNTEAFF
TGTGCCAGACCCAACGGGACATTGAACACTGAAGCTTTCTTT
>TRBJ1-5|.|.|TRBV5-5
CASSPVGGNQPQHF
TGTGCCAGCAGCCCGGTTGGCGGCAATCAGCCCCAGCATTTT
>TRBJ1-4|.|.|TRBV28
CASRVSDEKLFF
TGTGCCAGCAGGGTTTCAGACGAAAAACTGTTTTTT
>TRBJ2-7|.|.|TRBV27
CARGPREQYF
TGTGCCAGGGGGCCTCGAGAGCAGTACTTC
>TRBJ2-7|.|.|TRBV7-9
CATGYEQYF
TGTGCCACCGGCTACGAGCAGTACTTC